The 26 T cell receptor beta chains below all came from one sample that was sequenced in a study of cytotoxic CD8 clonotypes in ibrutinib-treated CLL. Measured with immunoSEQ multiplex PCR; TCRdb has only the in-frame clones, and not every one. The sample lists 130,000 or so clones, approximately 85% occurring once. The material was PBMCs, obtained after 24 months of ibrutinib treatment. Receptors originate from a human donor with chronic lymphocytic leukemia.

The genes are TRBV5-1 and TRBJ1-6; no clear D. Germline assignment: CDR1 SGHRS and CDR2 YFSETQ. Trimming stripped 0 bases from V and 2 bases from J, with 9 bases between. The CDR3 runs to 16 residues. The DNA for the CDR3 is TGCGCCAGCAGCTTGGAGAACAGAGCCTATAATTCACCCCTCCACTTT. Its protein is CASSLENRAYNSPLHF.

The chain is built from TRBV19 and TRBJ2-3; 7 nucleotides align to TRBD1. Germline values: CDR1 LNHDA, CDR2 SQIVND (reference sequence). This CDR3 is 16 amino acids long. Unmatched junction bases numbered 10, after V lost 6 bases and J lost 1 base. This CDR3 is CASSSQTGWGTDTQYF. DNA for the CDR3: TGTGCCAGTAGCTCCCAGACAGGGTGGGGCACAGATACGCAGTATTTT.

This clone was detected a few times. The V call is TRBV6-6, the J call TRBJ2-5; no firm D call. Trimming stripped 2 bases from V and 2 bases from J, with 0 bases between. Germline loops: CDR1 MNHNY, CDR2 SVGAGI (reference sequence). This CDR3 has 11 amino acids. CDR3 amino acids: CASSYQETQYF. CDR3 DNA sequence: TGTGCCAGCAGTTACCAAGAGACCCAGTACTTC.

CDR3 sequence: CASSYSSSGNTIYF. As DNA, the CDR3 is TGTGCCAGCAGTTATTCGAGCTCTGGAAACACCATATATTTT. The V gene is TRBV28, the J gene TRBJ1-3; D unresolved. Trimming shortened V by 4 bases and J by 0 bases, and 7 bases separated the two germline ends. The CDR3 totals 14 residues. Germline assignment: CDR1 MDHEN and CDR2 SYDVKM. Full variable domain (rest looked up from reference TRBV28 and TRBJ1-3): DVKVTQSSRYLVKRTGEKVFLECVQDMDHENMFWYRQDPGLGLRLIYFSYDVKMKEKGDIPEGYSVSREKKERFSLILESASTNQTSMYLCASSYSSSGNTIYFGEGSWLTVV.

This sequence joins TRBV19 and TRBJ1-5; D is possibly TRBD1 (6 bases). The CDR3 totals 16 residues. The V gene lost 1 base and the J gene lost 9 bases, with 19 bases spanning the gap. Germline CDR1 and CDR2: LNHDA and SQIVND (reference sequence). The CDR3 DNA reads as TGTGCCAGTAGTATAGGGGCGCGACAGGCTTCTCTGCCCCAGCATTTT. Its protein product is CASSIGARQASLPQHF.

The chain links TRBV4-3 to TRBJ2-5; D call uncertain. From germline, CDR1 is LGHNA and CDR2 YSLEER. The ends were cut back, 0 bases at V and 2 bases at J, with 13 bases in the middle. CDR3 length: 16 amino acids. CDR3 in amino acids: CASSQEIFGQQETQYF. The CDR3, as DNA: TGCGCCAGCAGCCAAGAGATCTTTGGCCAGCAAGAGACCCAGTACTTC.

This clone was picked up one time. The CDR3: CASSLGTGGFLYGYTF. DNA of the CDR3: TGTGCCAGCAGTCTTGGGACAGGGGGTTTCCTCTATGGCTACACCTTC. V and J are TRBV28 and TRBJ1-2; 11 positions agree with TRBD1. Germline values: CDR1 MDHEN, CDR2 SYDVKM. V lost 5 bases to trimming and J lost 4 bases; unmatched junction nucleotides: 9. The CDR3 has 16 amino acids.

This chain links TRBV7-2 with TRBJ2-3, with D possibly TRBD2 on 6 matching bases. This CDR3 spans 15 amino acids. Germline V CDR1 and CDR2: SGHTA, FQGNSA. Deletions cut 5 bases from V and 1 base from J, with 13 bases between. CDR3 loop: CASSRGSVGTDTQYF. For the CDR3, the DNA is TGTGCCAGCAGCCGGGGGTCGGTGGGCACAGATACGCAGTATTTT.

This clone was found a few times. J is TRBJ2-2 and V is TRBV11-3, with unresolved D. Trimming left V 0 bases short and J 6 bases short, with 5 bases between. CDR1 SGHNT and CDR2 YENEEA come from the germline V gene. This CDR3 is 13 amino acids long. Here the CDR3 reads CASSLDSSGELFF. CDR3 in DNA: TGTGCCAGCAGCTTAGACTCTTCCGGGGAGCTGTTTTTT.

This chain joins TRBV7-2 and TRBJ2-1; 9 bases line up with TRBD2. Germline CDR1 is SGHTA and CDR2 is FQGNSA. V was pared by 2 bases and J by 8 bases, with 4 bases of the junction left unmatched. The CDR3 loop spans 14 amino acids. DNA for the CDR3: TGTGCCAGCAGCTTATGGATAGCGGGAGATGAGCAGTTCTTC. The encoded protein is CASSLWIAGDEQFF. Full variable domain (remainder filled in from reference TRBV7-2 and TRBJ2-1): GAGVSQSPSNKVTEKGKDVELRCDPISGHTALYWYRQSLGQGLEFLIYFQGNSAPDKSGLPSDRFSAERTGGSVSTLTIQRTQQEDSAVYLCASSLWIAGDEQFFGPGTRLTVL.

The chain combines TRBV11-2 with TRBJ2-7, with a weak D call TRBD2 (6 bases). The germline CDR1 and CDR2 sequences are SGHAT and FQNNGV. Trimming pared 1 base from V and 2 bases from J, leaving 9 bases between. The CDR3 totals 14 residues. The CDR3 DNA reads TGTGCCAGCAGCTTAGTTCGGGGGACCTACGAGCAGTACTTC. As protein: CASSLVRGTYEQYF.

This chain joins TRBV27 and TRBJ2-2; D uncertain. CDR1 and CDR2 (germline): MNHEY, SMNVEV (reference sequence). Trimming pared 6 bases from V and 7 bases from J, leaving 15 bases between. There are 14 residues in the CDR3. CDR3 nucleotides: TGTGCCAGCAGAACCCTCGGAGATAACGGGGAGCTGTTTTTT. This encodes CASRTLGDNGELFF.

By share, this clone ranks as medium-sized. The V gene is TRBV27, the J gene TRBJ1-6; possibly TRBD1 for D (5 bases). CDR3 length: 15 amino acids. In germline, CDR1 is MNHEY, CDR2 SMNVEV (reference sequence). V lost 6 bases to trimming and J lost 7 bases, with 16 bases between them. The CDR3 loop reads CASRSGTGSNSPLHF. Here the CDR3 DNA reads TGTGCCAGCAGGTCCGGGACCGGGTCAAATTCACCCCTCCACTTT.

V usage is TRBV14 and J usage is TRBJ2-1; tentatively, D is TRBD2 (5 bases). V was pared by 2 bases and J by 9 bases, with 11 bases between. The CDR3 contains 13 residues. Germline V gene lookup returns CDR1 SGHDN and CDR2 FVKESK. Here the CDR3 reads CASSQRPRAEQFF. The CDR3 nucleotides read TGTGCCAGCAGCCAACGGCCGCGGGCTGAGCAGTTCTTC.

Only one count was recorded for this clone. V gene TRBV4-3 combines with J gene TRBJ2-1; 9 bases match TRBD2. The J segment lost 7 bases and the V segment lost 4 bases, leaving 8 bases of the junction unmatched. Germline V gives CDR1 LGHNA, CDR2 YSLEER. The CDR3 extends over 15 amino acids. CDR3 in DNA: TGCGCCAGCAGCCGCGGGGGGGGCGCGAGGAATGAGCAGTTCTTC. Its protein is CASSRGGGARNEQFF.

The chain employs TRBV5-6 and TRBJ1-2; possible D gene TRBD1, 6 bases. V was shortened by 0 bases and J by 6 bases, with 12 bases between the two germline ends. There are 14 residues in the CDR3. CDR1 is SGHDT and CDR2 is YYEEEE in the germline V gene. CDR3 DNA sequence: TGTGCCAGCAGCTTGGTACAGGGAATTCATGGCTACACCTTC. Residues: CASSLVQGIHGYTF. Looking up the rest from reference TRBV5-6 and TRBJ1-2 gives the full variable domain: DAGVTQSPTHLIKTRGQQVTLRCSPKSGHDTVSWYQQALGQGPQFIFQYYEEEERQRGNFPDRFSGHQFPNYSSELNVNALLLGDSALYLCASSLVQGIHGYTFGSGTRLTVV.

CDR3: CASRGLMSYNEQFF. CDR3 DNA: TGTGCCAGCCGCGGCCTTATGTCCTACAATGAGCAGTTCTTC. The chain has TRBV7-9 and TRBJ2-1; no clear D gene. Per germline, CDR1 SEHNR and CDR2 FQNEAQ (reference sequence). Trimming took 8 bases from V and 1 from J, leaving 12 bases between them. The CDR3 loop spans 14 amino acids.

The V call is TRBV28, the J call TRBJ2-3; TRBD2 aligns across 10 bases. The germline gives CDR1 MDHEN, CDR2 SYDVKM. CDR3 length equals 16 residues. Trimming removed 5 bases from V and 5 bases from J; junction bases left unmatched: 10. CDR3 sequence reads: CASSAHLAGVLDTQYF. CDR3 bases: TGTGCCAGCAGTGCCCACCTAGCGGGAGTTCTAGATACGCAGTATTTT. Supplemented by reference TRBV28 and TRBJ2-3, the full variable domain reads DVKVTQSSRYLVKRTGEKVFLECVQDMDHENMFWYRQDPGLGLRLIYFSYDVKMKEKGDIPEGYSVSREKKERFSLILESASTNQTSMYLCASSAHLAGVLDTQYFGPGTRLTVL.

This chain joins TRBV28 and TRBJ2-7; 9 bases agree with TRBD1. The CDR3 contains 12 residues. V shed 10 bases, J shed 6 bases, and the junction held 7 bases outside the gene matches. The germline V gene has CDR1 MDHEN and CDR2 SYDVKM. CDR3 sequence: CATQGQGGEQYF. CDR3 nucleotide sequence: TGTGCCACCCAGGGACAGGGCGGCGAGCAGTACTTC.

The chain joins TRBV7-9 to TRBJ1-2; 7 bases agree with TRBD1. The CDR3 is 18 amino acids. With 1 base clipped from V and 3 bases from J, the junction kept 14 bases outside the gene matches. Germline values: CDR1 SEHNR, CDR2 FQNEAQ (reference sequence). In nucleotides, the CDR3 is TGTGCCAGCAGCTTAGGGCCCCGGGGTAGGGGGCAGGACTATGGCTACACCTTC. Translated, it gives CASSLGPRGRGQDYGYTF.

The chain recombines TRBV7-9 with TRBJ2-7, with TRBD2 matching over 9 bases. This CDR3 region has 14 residues. Germline CDR1 is SEHNR and CDR2 is FQNEAQ (reference sequence). Trimming cost V 3 bases and J 2 bases; bases outside gene matches: 2. The CDR3 sequence: CASSFGGRAYEQYF. DNA of the CDR3: TGTGCCAGCAGCTTCGGCGGGAGGGCCTACGAGCAGTACTTC.

This chain connects TRBV5-4 to TRBJ2-5; weak D call: TRBD1 (6 bases). The CDR3 spans 15 residues. V was cut by 1 base and J by 4 bases, with 14 bases left in between. Germline V gene lookup returns CDR1 SGHNT and CDR2 YYREEE (reference sequence). The CDR3 here is CASSLSGGRRETQYF. The CDR3 coding sequence is TGTGCCAGCAGCTTGTCTGGGGGCAGGAGAGAGACCCAGTACTTC.

The chain combines TRBV19 with TRBJ2-1, with TRBD1 identical over 7 bases. This CDR3 is built from 15 residues. After removal of 7 bases from V and 7 bases from J, the junction contained 13 bases not matched to a gene. Germline CDR1 LNHDA, CDR2 SQIVND (reference sequence). Written as DNA, the CDR3 is TGTGCCAGTATAGGGCAGGGGGTTGGGGTAAATGAGCAGTTCTTC. Protein product: CASIGQGVGVNEQFF.

This rearrangement joins TRBV5-1 to TRBJ2-3; TRBD2 matches at 9 bases. With 6 bases clipped from V and 6 bases from J, the junction kept 8 bases outside the gene matches. This CDR3 is 14 amino acids long. Germline CDR1 and CDR2: SGHRS and YFSETQ. The CDR3 sequence is CASNGGGASDTQYF. DNA of the CDR3: TGCGCCAGCAATGGCGGGGGGGCTTCCGATACGCAGTATTTT.

V is TRBV2 and J is TRBJ2-1, with no clear D. CDR3 length: 11 residues. Germline V gene sequence: CDR1 SNHLY, CDR2 FYNNEI. Deletions cut 6 bases from V and 9 bases from J, with 9 bases between. The CDR3, as DNA: TGTGCCAGCAGCGCCAGCCGTGAGCAGTTCTTC. Amino acids: CASSASREQFF.

CDR3 in amino acids: CASSPPPLAGAYEQYF. In DNA form, the CDR3 reads TGTGCCAGCAGTCCGCCGCCTCTAGCGGGAGCCTACGAGCAGTACTTC. The rearrangement links TRBV6-6 to TRBJ2-7, with 10 nucleotides matching TRBD2. The trim removed 5 bases at V and 2 bases at J, leaving 9 bases unmatched. This CDR3 spans 16 amino acids. Per the germline V gene, CDR1 is MNHNY and CDR2 is SVGAGI (reference sequence).